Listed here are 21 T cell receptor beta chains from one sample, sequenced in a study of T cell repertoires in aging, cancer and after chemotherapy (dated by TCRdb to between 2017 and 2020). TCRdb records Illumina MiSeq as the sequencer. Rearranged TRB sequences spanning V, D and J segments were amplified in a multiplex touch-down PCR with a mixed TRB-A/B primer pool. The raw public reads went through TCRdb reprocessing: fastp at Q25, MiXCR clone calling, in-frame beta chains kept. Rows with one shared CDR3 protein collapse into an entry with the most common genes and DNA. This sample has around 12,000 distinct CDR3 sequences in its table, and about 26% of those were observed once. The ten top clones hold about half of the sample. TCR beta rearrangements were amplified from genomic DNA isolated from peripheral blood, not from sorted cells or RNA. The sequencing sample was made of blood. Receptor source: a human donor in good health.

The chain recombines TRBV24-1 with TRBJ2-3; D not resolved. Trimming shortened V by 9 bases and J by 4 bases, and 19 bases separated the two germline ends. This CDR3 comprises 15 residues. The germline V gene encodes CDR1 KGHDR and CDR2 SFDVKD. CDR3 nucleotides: TGTGCCACCGCTTTTGGCCAGTCCTCATCAGATACGCAGTATTTT. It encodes CATAFGQSSSDTQYF.

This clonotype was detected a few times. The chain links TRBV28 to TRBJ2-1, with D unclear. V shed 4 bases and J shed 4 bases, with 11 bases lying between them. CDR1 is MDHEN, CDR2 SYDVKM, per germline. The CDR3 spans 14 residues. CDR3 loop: CASSSPTVYNEQFF. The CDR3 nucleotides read TGTGCCAGCAGTTCCCCGACCGTATACAATGAGCAGTTCTTC.

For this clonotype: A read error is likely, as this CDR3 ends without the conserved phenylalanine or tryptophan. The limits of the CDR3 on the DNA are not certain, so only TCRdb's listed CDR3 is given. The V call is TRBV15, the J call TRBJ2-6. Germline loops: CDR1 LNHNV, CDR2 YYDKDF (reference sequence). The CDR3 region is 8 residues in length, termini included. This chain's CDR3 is CATSRDAR.

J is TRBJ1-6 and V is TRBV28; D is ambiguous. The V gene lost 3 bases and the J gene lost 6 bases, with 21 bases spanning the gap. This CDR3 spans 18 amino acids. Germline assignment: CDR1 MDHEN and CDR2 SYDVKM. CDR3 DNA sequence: TGTGCCAGCAGTTTTCTTCCCGCCGTCATTGGCGGTAATTCACCCCTCCACTTT. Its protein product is CASSFLPAVIGGNSPLHF.

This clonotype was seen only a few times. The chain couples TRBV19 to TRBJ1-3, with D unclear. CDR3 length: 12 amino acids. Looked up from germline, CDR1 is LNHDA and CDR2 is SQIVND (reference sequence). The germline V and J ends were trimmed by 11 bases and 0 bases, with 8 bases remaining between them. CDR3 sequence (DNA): TGTGCCCCGGGTTACTCTGGAAACACCATATATTTT. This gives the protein CAPGYSGNTIYF.

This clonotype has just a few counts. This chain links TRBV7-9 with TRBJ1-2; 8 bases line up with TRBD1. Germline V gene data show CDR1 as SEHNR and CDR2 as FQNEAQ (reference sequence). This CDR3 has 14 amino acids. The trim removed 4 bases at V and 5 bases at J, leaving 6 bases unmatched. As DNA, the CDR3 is TGTGCCAGCAGCTCCTCCGGGACAGGATATGGCTACACCTTC. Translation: CASSSSGTGYGYTF.

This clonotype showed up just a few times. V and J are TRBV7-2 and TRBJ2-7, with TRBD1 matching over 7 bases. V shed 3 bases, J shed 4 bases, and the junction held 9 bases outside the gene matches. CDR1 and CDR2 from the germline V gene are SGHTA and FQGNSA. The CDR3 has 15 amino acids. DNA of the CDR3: TGTGCCAGCAGCTTGCTGGGACAGCCTGAGTACGAGCAGTACTTC. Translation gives CASSLLGQPEYEQYF.

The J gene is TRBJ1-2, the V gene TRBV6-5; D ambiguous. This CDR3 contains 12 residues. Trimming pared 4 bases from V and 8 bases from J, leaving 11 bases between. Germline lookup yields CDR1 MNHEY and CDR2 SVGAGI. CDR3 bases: TGTGCCAGCAGTTCCGGGCCGTCAGGCTACACCTTC. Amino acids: CASSSGPSGYTF.

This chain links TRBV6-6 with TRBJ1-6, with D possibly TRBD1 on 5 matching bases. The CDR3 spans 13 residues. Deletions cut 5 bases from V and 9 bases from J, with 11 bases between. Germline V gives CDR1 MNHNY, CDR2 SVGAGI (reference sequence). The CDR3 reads CASSEARGSPLHF. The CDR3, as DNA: TGTGCCAGCAGTGAGGCGAGGGGTTCACCCCTCCACTTT.

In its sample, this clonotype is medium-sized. The CDR3 here is CSARGYTF. The CDR3 DNA reads as TGCAGTGCTAGAGGCTACACCTTC. V gene TRBV20-1 combines with J gene TRBJ1-2; D gene uncertain. From germline, CDR1 is DFQATT and CDR2 SNEGSKA (reference sequence). Trimming stripped 1 base from V and 9 bases from J, with 0 bases between. This CDR3 contains 8 residues.

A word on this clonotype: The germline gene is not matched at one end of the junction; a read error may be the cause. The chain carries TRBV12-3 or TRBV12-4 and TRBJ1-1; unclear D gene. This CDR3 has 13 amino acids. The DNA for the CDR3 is TGTGCCAGCAGCTTAGAGAGTAACACTGAAGCTTTCTTT. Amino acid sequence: CASSLESNTEAFF.

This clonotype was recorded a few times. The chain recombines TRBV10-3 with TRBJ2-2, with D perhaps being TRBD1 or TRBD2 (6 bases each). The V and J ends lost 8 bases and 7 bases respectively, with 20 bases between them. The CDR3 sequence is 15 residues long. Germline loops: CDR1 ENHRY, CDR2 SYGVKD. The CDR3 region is CAIPRGTHPRGELFF. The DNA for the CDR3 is TGTGCCATCCCCCGCGGGACACATCCCCGCGGGGAGCTGTTTTTT.

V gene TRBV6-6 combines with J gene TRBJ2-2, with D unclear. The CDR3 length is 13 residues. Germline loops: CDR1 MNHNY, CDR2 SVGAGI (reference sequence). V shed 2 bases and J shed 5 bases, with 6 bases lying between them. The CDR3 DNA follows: TGTGCCAGCAGTTACCCCGGGACCGGGGAGCTGTTTTTT. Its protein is CASSYPGTGELFF.

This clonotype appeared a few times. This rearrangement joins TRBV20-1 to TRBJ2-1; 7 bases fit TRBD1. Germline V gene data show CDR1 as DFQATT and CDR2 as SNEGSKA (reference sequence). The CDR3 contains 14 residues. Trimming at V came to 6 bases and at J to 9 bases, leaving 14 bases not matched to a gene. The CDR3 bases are TGCAGTGCCTTAGACAGGGAAAGGGGGCTTGAGCAGTTCTTC. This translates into CSALDRERGLEQFF.

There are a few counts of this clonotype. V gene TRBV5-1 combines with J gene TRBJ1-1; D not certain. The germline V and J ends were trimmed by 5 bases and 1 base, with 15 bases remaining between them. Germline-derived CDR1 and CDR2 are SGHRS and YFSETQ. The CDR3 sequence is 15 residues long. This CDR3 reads CASSRTSSRNTEAFF. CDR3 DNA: TGCGCCAGCAGTCGCACCTCGTCAAGGAACACTGAAGCTTTCTTT.

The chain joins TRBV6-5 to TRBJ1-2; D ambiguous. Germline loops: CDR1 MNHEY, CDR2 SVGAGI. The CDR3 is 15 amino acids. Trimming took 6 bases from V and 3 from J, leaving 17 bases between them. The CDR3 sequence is CASRERVGRDYGYTF. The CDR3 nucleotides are TGTGCCAGCAGGGAAAGGGTAGGGAGGGACTATGGCTACACCTTC.

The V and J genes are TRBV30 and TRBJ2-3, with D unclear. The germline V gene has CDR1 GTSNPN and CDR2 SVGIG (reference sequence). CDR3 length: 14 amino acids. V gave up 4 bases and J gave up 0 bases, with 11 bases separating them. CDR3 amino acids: CAWKNSPSTDTQYF. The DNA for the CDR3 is TGTGCCTGGAAAAATAGCCCTAGCACAGATACGCAGTATTTT.

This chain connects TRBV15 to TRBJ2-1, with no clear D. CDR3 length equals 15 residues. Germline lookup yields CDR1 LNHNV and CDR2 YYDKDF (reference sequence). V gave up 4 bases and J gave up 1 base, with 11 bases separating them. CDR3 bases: TGTGCCACCAGCATCGGGTCTGGTTCCTACAATGAGCAGTTCTTC. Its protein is CATSIGSGSYNEQFF.

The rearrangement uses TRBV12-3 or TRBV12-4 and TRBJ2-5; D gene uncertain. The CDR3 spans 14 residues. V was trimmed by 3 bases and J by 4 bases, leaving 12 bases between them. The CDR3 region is CASSLWQVAETQYF. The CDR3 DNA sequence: TGTGCCAGCAGTTTGTGGCAGGTTGCAGAGACCCAGTACTTC.

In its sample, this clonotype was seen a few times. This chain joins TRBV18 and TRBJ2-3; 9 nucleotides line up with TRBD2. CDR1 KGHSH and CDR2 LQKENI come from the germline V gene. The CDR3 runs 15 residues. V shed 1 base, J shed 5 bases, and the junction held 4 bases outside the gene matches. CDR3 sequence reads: CASSPRGGAGDTQYF. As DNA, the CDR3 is TGTGCCAGCTCACCACGCGGGGGGGCAGGAGATACGCAGTATTTT.

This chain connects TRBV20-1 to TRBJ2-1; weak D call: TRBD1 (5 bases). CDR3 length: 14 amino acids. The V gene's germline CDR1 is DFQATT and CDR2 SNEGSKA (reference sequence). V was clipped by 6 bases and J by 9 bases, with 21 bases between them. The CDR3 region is CSARRTSGSGEQFF. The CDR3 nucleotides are TGCAGTGCGAGAAGGACATCGGGTTCGGGTGAGCAGTTCTTC.